This paragraph covers one T cell receptor beta chain sequence. This sample stems from a study of blood T cell repertoires in COVID-19. Looking at the study overall: In each case, the material was cDNA or gDNA derived from T cells, B-cell-depleted T cells, or PBMCs.

As processed by the authors: Estimation of nucleated cell counts relied on the amplification of reference gene primers. Assay: immunoSEQ multiplex PCR; the TCRdb copy retains only in-frame clones and omits some. The V and J calls and clone size come from that table; D and trimming were worked out from the DNA. The repertoire holds around 190,000 clones, with around nine tenths as singletons. Trimming removed 3 bases from V and 0 bases from J, with 9 bases in between. Germline V gene data show CDR1 as DFQATT and CDR2 as SNEGSKA (reference sequence). The CDR3 is 15 amino acids. Sequenced material: peripheral blood. The receptor was derived from a middle-aged man with COVID-19, enrolled during active disease. The chain recombines TRBV20-1 with TRBJ1-6; maybe TRBD1 (5 bases). As DNA, the CDR3 is TGCAGTGCTAGTGTTGACAGCTCCTATAATTCACCCCTCCACTTT. It is translated as CSASVDSSYNSPLHF.